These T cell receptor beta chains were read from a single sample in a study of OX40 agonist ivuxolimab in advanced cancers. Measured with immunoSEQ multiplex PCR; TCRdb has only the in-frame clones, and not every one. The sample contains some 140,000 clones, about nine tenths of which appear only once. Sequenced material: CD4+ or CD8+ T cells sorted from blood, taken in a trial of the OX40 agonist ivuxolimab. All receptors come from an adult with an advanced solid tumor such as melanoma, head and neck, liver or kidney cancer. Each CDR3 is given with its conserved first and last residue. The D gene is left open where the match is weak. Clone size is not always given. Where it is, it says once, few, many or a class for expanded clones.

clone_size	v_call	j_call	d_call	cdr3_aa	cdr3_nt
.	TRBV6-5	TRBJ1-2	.	CASHPSKSYGYTF	TGTGCCAGCCACCCGTCGAAGTCCTATGGCTACACCTTC
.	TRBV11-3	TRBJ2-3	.	CASSLDRDTQYF	TGTGCCAGCAGCTTAGATCGAGATACGCAGTATTTT
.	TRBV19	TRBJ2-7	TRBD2	CASRASGPLLYEQYF	TGTGCCAGCAGGGCTAGCGGTCCGTTACTCTACGAGCAGTACTTC
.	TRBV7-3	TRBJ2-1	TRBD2	CASSAPGTSDIDEQFF	TGTGCCAGCAGCGCCCCCGGGACTAGCGATATTGATGAGCAGTTCTTC
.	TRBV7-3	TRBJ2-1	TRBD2	CASSLMSGGPNEQFF	TGTGCCAGCAGCTTAATGTCGGGAGGGCCTAATGAGCAGTTCTTC
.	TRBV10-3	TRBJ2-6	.	CAISESMVQGSGANVLTF	TGTGCCATCAGTGAGTCGATGGTTCAGGGCTCTGGGGCCAACGTCCTGACTTTC
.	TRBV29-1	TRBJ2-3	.	CSVVVGTSYTDTQYF	TGCAGCGTTGTGGTGGGGACTTCCTACACAGATACGCAGTATTTT
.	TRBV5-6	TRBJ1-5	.	CASSLTGYSNQPQHF	TGTGCCAGCAGCTTAACAGGCTATAGCAATCAGCCCCAGCATTTT
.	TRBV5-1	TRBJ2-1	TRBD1	CASRKTGGSYNEQFF	TGCGCCAGCAGGAAGACAGGGGGCTCCTACAATGAGCAGTTCTTC
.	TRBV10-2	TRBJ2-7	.	CASSEGGYEQYF	TGCGCCAGCAGTGAGGGCGGCTACGAGCAGTACTTC
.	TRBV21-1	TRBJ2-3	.	CASSKEVPDTQYF	TGTGCCAGCAGCAAAGAGGTACCCGATACGCAGTATTTT
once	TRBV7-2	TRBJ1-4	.	CASSFDRRREKLFF	TGTGCCAGCAGCTTTGACAGGAGACGGGAAAAACTGTTTTTT
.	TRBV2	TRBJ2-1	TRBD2	CASSEAVAGVSEQFF	TGTGCCAGCAGTGAAGCAGTAGCGGGAGTAAGTGAGCAGTTCTTC
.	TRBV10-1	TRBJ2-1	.	CASSDPKVGDPYNEQFF	TGCGCCAGCAGTGACCCGAAGGTGGGGGATCCCTACAATGAGCAGTTCTTC
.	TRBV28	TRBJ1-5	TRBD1	CASSLSKWGQEWPQHF	TGTGCCAGCAGTTTATCCAAGTGGGGACAGGAGTGGCCCCAGCATTTT
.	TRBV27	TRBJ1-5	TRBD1	CASSSTGDGWLPQHF	TGTGCCAGCAGTTCGACAGGGGATGGGTGGTTGCCCCAGCATTTT
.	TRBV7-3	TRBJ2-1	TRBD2	CASSSGLAGVTYNEQFF	TGTGCCAGCAGCTCGGGACTAGCGGGAGTTACCTACAATGAGCAGTTCTTC
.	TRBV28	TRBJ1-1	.	CASSLSSRPGAFF	TGTGCCAGCAGTTTAAGTTCCAGGCCTGGAGCTTTCTTT
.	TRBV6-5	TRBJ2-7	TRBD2	CASQDSGRTTYEQYF	TGTGCCAGTCAAGATAGCGGGAGGACCACCTACGAGCAGTACTTC
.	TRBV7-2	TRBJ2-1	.	CASSSRDSYNEQFF	TGTGCCAGCAGCTCGCGAGATTCCTACAATGAGCAGTTCTTC
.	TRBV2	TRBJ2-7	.	CASAWRVGEQYF	TGTGCCAGCGCTTGGAGGGTGGGCGAGCAGTACTTC
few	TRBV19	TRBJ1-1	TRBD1	CASSILGMGTGVNTEAFF	TGTGCCAGTAGTATATTAGGAATGGGGACAGGCGTAAACACTGAAGCTTTCTTT
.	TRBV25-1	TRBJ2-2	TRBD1	CASSERGTGGDPGELFF	TGTGCCAGCAGTGAAAGGGGGACAGGGGGGGATCCCGGGGAGCTGTTTTTT
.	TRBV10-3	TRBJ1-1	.	CAISDRPGLTFF	TGTGCCATCAGTGATCGGCCAGGTTTAACTTTCTTT
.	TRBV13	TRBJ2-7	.	CASSQLGEQYF	TGTGCCAGCAGCCAGCTCGGGGAGCAGTACTTC
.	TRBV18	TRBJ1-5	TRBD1	CASSPGQGNQPQHF	TGTGCCAGCTCACCAGGACAGGGTAATCAGCCCCAGCATTTT
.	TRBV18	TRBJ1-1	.	CASSPSENTEAFF	TGTGCCAGCTCACCATCGGAGAACACTGAAGCTTTCTTT
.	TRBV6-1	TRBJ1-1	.	CASSEYDSPPNKAFF	TGTGCCAGCAGTGAATACGACAGCCCCCCTAACAAGGCTTTCTTT
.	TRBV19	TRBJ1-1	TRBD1	CASNLDRLNTEAFF	TGTGCCAGTAACCTGGACAGGTTGAACACTGAAGCTTTCTTT
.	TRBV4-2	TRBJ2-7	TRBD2	CASSQDPGLAEYEQYF	TGTGCCAGCAGCCAAGACCCCGGACTAGCGGAGTACGAGCAGTACTTC
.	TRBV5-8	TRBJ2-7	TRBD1	CASSAGTGGGGYEQYF	TGTGCCAGCAGCGCCGGGACAGGGGGAGGTGGGTACGAGCAGTACTTC
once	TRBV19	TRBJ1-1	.	CASSTQGSVTNTEAFF	TGTGCCAGTAGCACCCAAGGAAGCGTAACCAACACTGAAGCTTTCTTT
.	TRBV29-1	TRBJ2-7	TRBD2	CSVELGGLAGAAYEQYF	TGCAGCGTTGAATTAGGAGGACTAGCGGGGGCGGCCTACGAGCAGTACTTC
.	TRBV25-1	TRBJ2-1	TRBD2	CASSGLGLAGTNEQFF	TGTGCCAGCAGTGGCCTAGGACTAGCGGGGACCAATGAGCAGTTCTTC
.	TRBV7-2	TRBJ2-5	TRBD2	CASSPSGRGETQYF	TGTGCCAGCAGCCCTAGCGGGAGGGGTGAGACCCAGTACTTC
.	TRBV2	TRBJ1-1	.	CAGGRGMNTEAFF	TGTGCAGGGGGGAGGGGAATGAACACTGAAGCTTTCTTT
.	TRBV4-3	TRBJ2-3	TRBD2	CASSQEEAGTSGSYTQYF	TGCGCCAGCAGCCAAGAGGAAGCCGGGACTAGCGGGAGTTATACGCAGTATTTT
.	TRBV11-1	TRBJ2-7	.	CASRSDPGIEYF	TGTGCCAGCAGATCGGACCCAGGAATTGAGTACTTC
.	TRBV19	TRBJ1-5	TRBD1	CASSRSPGQGTGQPQHF	TGTGCCAGTAGCCGAAGTCCGGGACAGGGTACGGGCCAGCCCCAGCATTTT
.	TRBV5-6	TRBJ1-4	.	CASSSTSFATNEKLFF	TGTGCCAGCAGCTCCACTTCATTTGCAACTAATGAAAAACTGTTTTTT
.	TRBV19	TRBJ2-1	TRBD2	CASSIASGSSYNEQFF	TGTGCCAGTAGTATAGCTAGCGGTAGCTCCTACAATGAGCAGTTCTTC
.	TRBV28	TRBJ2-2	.	CASRPGHLRGSGELFF	TGTGCCAGCAGACCTGGACATCTTCGGGGATCCGGGGAGCTGTTTTTT
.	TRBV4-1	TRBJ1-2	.	CASSPDRDYGYTF	TGCGCCAGCAGTCCGGACAGAGACTATGGCTACACCTTC
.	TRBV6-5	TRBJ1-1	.	CASSRRSTDAEAFF	TGTGCCAGCAGCCGCCGATCGACAGACGCTGAAGCTTTCTTT
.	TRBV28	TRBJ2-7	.	CASSRATYEQYF	TGTGCCAGCAGCAGGGCTACCTACGAGCAGTACTTC
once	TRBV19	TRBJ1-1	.	CASSINLRGSWTEAFF	TGTGCCAGTAGTATTAATCTCAGGGGCAGTTGGACTGAAGCTTTCTTT
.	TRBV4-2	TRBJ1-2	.	CASSQDRGGNYGYTF	TGTGCCAGCAGCCAAGATAGAGGGGGGAACTATGGCTACACCTTC
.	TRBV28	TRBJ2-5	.	CASSSRKGLETQYF	TGTGCCAGCAGTTCCCGGAAGGGGCTAGAGACCCAGTACTTC
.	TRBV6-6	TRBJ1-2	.	CASSHGPNYGYTF	TGTGCCAGCAGTCACGGACCTAACTATGGCTACACCTTC
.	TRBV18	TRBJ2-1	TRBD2	CASSPGTSGSAEQFF	TGTGCCAGCTCACCCGGGACTAGCGGGAGCGCTGAGCAGTTCTTC
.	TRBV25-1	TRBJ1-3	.	CASSENRNTIYF	TGTGCCAGCAGTGAAAACCGGAACACCATATATTTT
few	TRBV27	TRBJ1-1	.	CASRTPTLNTEAFF	TGTGCCAGCAGGACCCCGACACTTAACACTGAAGCTTTCTTT
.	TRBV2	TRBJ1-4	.	CASTGRLNEKLFF	TGTGCCAGCACCGGACGGCTCAATGAAAAACTGTTTTTT
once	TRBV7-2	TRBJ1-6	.	CASSSLNSPLHF	TGTGCCAGCAGCTCCCTGAACTCACCCCTCCACTTT